This TCR beta chain stems from a study of blood T cell repertoires in COVID-19. Remarks on this clone: The same CDR3 also results from other DNA sequences found in this sample.

V gave up 0 bases and J gave up 1 base, with 8 bases separating them. The germline V gene has CDR1 SGDLS and CDR2 YYNGEE. The CDR3 runs to 15 residues. Using immunoSEQ multiplex PCR, the repertoire was profiled, and TCRdb retains in-frame clones only, with some absent. The sample shows under 300,000 clones, around three quarters of them seen only once. The sequenced material came from peripheral blood. The receptor comes from an elderly woman with acute or convalescent COVID-19. The chain uses TRBV9 and TRBJ2-1; D might be TRBD1 (5 bases). CDR3: CASSVGQGSYNEQFF. The CDR3 bases are TGTGCCAGCAGCGTAGGGCAGGGATCCTACAATGAGCAGTTCTTC. Using reference TRBV9 and TRBJ2-1 for the parts outside the CDR3, the full variable domain is DSGVTQTPKHLITATGQRVTLRCSPRSGDLSVYWYQQSLDQGLQFLIQYYNGEERAKGNILERFSAQQFPDLHSELNLSSLELGDSALYFCASSVGQGSYNEQFFGPGTRLTVL.